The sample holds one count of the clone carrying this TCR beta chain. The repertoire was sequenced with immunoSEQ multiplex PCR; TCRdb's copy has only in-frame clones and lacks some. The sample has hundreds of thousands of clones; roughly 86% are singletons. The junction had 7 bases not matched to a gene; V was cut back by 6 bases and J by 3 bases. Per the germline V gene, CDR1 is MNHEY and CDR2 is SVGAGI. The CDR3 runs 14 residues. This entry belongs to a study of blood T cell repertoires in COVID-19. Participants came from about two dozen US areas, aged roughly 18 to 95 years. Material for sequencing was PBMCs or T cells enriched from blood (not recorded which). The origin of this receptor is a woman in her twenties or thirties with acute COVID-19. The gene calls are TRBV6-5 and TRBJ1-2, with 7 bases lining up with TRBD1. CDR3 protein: CASSITGEDYGYTF. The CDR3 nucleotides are TGTGCCAGCAGCATTACAGGGGAGGACTATGGCTACACCTTC.